Below, 27 T cell receptor beta chains from the same sample are listed, as sequenced in a study of T-cell reconstitution after alpha-beta-depleted transplantation in children. Preparation of the TCRbeta library used unique molecular identifiers. TCRdb reprocessed the PCR reads with MiXCR, giving one entry per CDR3 protein. The table has over 200,000 distinct CDR3 sequences, around 9.6% seen once; the top ten hold 5% to 7%. Sequenced here: PBMCs from the stem cell graft donor, sampled from the stem cell graft. The source is a human donor who donated a stem cell graft to a child with acute lymphoblastic leukemia.

With regard to this clonotype: A much bigger clone sits one base away, suggesting this may be a read error. This chain uses TRBV29-1 with TRBJ1-5; unclear D gene. V was trimmed by 7 bases and J by 5 bases, leaving 12 bases between them. Germline V CDR1 and CDR2: SQVTM, ANQGSEA. This CDR3 has 12 residues. CDR3 nucleotides: TGCAGCGGCGGGGAGCGGGATCAGCCCCAGCATTTT. Translating gives CSGGERDQPQHF.

In its sample, this clonotype was seen many times. The chain joins TRBV29-1 to TRBJ1-1, with D perhaps TRBD1 (5 bases). Per germline, CDR1 SQVTM and CDR2 ANQGSEA. This CDR3 has 12 amino acids. Trimming took 6 bases from V and 3 from J, leaving 11 bases between them. CDR3 loop: CSVRDGYTEAFF. The CDR3 nucleotides read TGCAGCGTCCGGGACGGATACACTGAAGCTTTCTTT.

This clonotype was seen more than once but under ten times. The gene calls are TRBV9 and TRBJ2-1; possible D gene TRBD1, 5 bases. Trimming stripped 3 bases from V and 0 bases from J, with 10 bases between. Germline values: CDR1 SGDLS, CDR2 YYNGEE. The CDR3 length is 15 residues. The DNA for the CDR3 is TGTGCCAGCAGCGAAATGGACACCTCCTACAATGAGCAGTTCTTC. This encodes CASSEMDTSYNEQFF.

J is TRBJ2-1 and V is TRBV9; TRBD1 aligns across 12 bases. V gave up 4 bases and J gave up 4 bases; unmatched junction bases: 15. The CDR3 is 19 amino acids. Germline V gene data show CDR1 as SGDLS and CDR2 as YYNGEE. The CDR3: CASSPTGTGGSNSYNEQFF. CDR3 coding DNA: TGTGCCAGCAGCCCAACCGGGACAGGGGGCTCTAATAGTTACAATGAGCAGTTCTTC.

The rearrangement joins TRBV10-3 to TRBJ1-2; 9 bases are shared with TRBD1. V dropped 10 bases and J dropped 5; count of bases not matched to a gene: 5. This CDR3 is 12 amino acids long. CDR1 is ENHRY, CDR2 SYGVKD, per germline. The CDR3 coding sequence is TGTGCCACCTACGGACAGGGGTATGGCTACACCTTC. Its translation is CATYGQGYGYTF.

This rearrangement joins TRBV10-3 to TRBJ2-7, with 10 bases identical to TRBD1. The CDR3 is made up of 18 amino acids. V trimming: 4 bases; J trimming: 6 bases; junction bases outside the gene matches: 18. The germline gives CDR1 ENHRY, CDR2 SYGVKD. The CDR3 DNA sequence: TGTGCCATCAGTGGGGCCAGACAGGGGGCGTCACCACGCGGCGAGCAGTACTTC. Amino acids: CAISGARQGASPRGEQYF.

In its sample, this clonotype was seen a few times. The rearrangement uses TRBV12-3 or TRBV12-4 and TRBJ2-1; possible D gene TRBD1, 8 bases. CDR3 length: 13 residues. V was clipped by 9 bases and J by 5 bases, with 14 bases between them. The CDR3 region has the DNA TGTGCCAGTCGACAGGGGAGGGACAATGAGCAGTTCTTC. The encoded protein is CASRQGRDNEQFF.

The chain links TRBV7-2 to TRBJ2-4, with no clear D. This CDR3 comprises 12 residues. Germline lookup yields CDR1 SGHTA and CDR2 FQGNSA. V was clipped by 5 bases and J by 8 bases, with 10 bases between them. In DNA form, the CDR3 reads TGTGCCAGCAGCCCCAATGGGGACATTCAGTACTTC. Translating it yields CASSPNGDIQYF.

The chain combines TRBV20-1 with TRBJ1-6; D not certain. In germline, CDR1 is DFQATT, CDR2 SNEGSKA (reference sequence). The CDR3 contains 12 residues. V was shortened by 6 bases and J by 6 bases, with 9 bases between the two germline ends. This CDR3 reads CSASGFNSPLHF. The CDR3 DNA reads TGCAGTGCGTCCGGATTTAATTCACCCCTCCACTTT.

This clonotype occurred many times. Just one base apart from a much larger clone, this may be a read error. V and J are TRBV6-2 or TRBV6-3 and TRBJ1-1, with D unresolved. Trimming shortened V by 4 bases and J by 4 bases, and 7 bases separated the two germline ends. Germline V gives CDR1 MNHEY, CDR2 SVGEGT. This CDR3 comprises 12 residues. CDR3 DNA sequence: TGTGCCAGCAGTTCCGGTGGCACTGAAGCTTTCTTT. As protein: CASSSGGTEAFF.

This clonotype came up a few times. This chain joins TRBV12-3 or TRBV12-4 and TRBJ2-5, with D maybe TRBD2 (5 bases). V lost 3 bases to trimming and J lost 5 bases, with 16 bases between them. CDR3 length: 15 amino acids. The CDR3 DNA reads TGTGCCAGCAGTTTTGGAGGAGCGGTCCGGGAGACCCAGTACTTC. Residues: CASSFGGAVRETQYF.

The CDR3 DNA sequence: TGTGCCAGCAGCCCCACAAGGGACTATGGCTACACCTTC. It is translated as CASSPTRDYGYTF. The genes are TRBV12-3 or TRBV12-4 and TRBJ1-2; unclear D gene. The CDR3 has 13 amino acids. V lost 6 bases, J lost 3 bases, and 11 bases lay in between.

The CDR3 sequence: CAIILGVAGGRDTQYF. DNA of the CDR3: TGTGCCATCATCCTCGGTGTAGCGGGGGGGCGGGATACGCAGTATTTT. This chain connects TRBV12-3 or TRBV12-4 to TRBJ2-3; 11 nucleotides line up with TRBD2. V shed 10 bases and J 6 bases; nucleotides not matched to a gene: 15. The length of the CDR3 is 16 residues.

In this sample, this clonotype turned up many times. The genes are TRBV12-3 or TRBV12-4 and TRBJ2-1; 7 nucleotides agree with TRBD2. V was clipped by 4 bases and J by 7 bases; unmatched bases: 4. The CDR3 extends over 13 amino acids. This chain's CDR3 is CASSWTRPNEQFF. DNA for the CDR3: TGTGCCAGCAGTTGGACTAGACCTAATGAGCAGTTCTTC.

This clonotype appeared many times. V gene TRBV2 combines with J gene TRBJ2-5; 11 bases are a match to TRBD2. CDR1 SNHLY and CDR2 FYNNEI come from the germline V gene. This CDR3 spans 15 amino acids. The V and J ends lost 3 bases and 2 bases, in that order; junction bases with no gene match: 2. The CDR3 coding sequence is TGTGCCAGCAGTGAGAGACTAGCGGGGCAAGAGACCCAGTACTTC. Translated, it gives CASSERLAGQETQYF.

This clonotype has just a few counts. V gene TRBV7-2 combines with J gene TRBJ2-2; D possibly corresponds to TRBD1 (5 bases). The CDR3 runs to 16 residues. The germline V gene encodes CDR1 SGHTA and CDR2 FQGNSA. The V end lost 5 bases, the J end lost 4 bases, and 17 bases lay between the germline ends. CDR3 amino acids: CASSLGHEVVTGELFF. The CDR3 nucleotides read TGTGCCAGCAGCCTCGGACACGAGGTCGTCACCGGGGAGCTGTTTTTT. Looking up the rest from reference TRBV7-2 and TRBJ2-2 gives the full variable domain: GAGVSQSPSNKVTEKGKDVELRCDPISGHTALYWYRQSLGQGLEFLIYFQGNSAPDKSGLPSDRFSAERTGGSVSTLTIQRTQQEDSAVYLCASSLGHEVVTGELFFGEGSRLTVL.

This clonotype showed up just a few times. The chain recombines TRBV7-9 with TRBJ1-2; the match to TRBD1 covers 10 bases. The CDR3 runs to 15 residues. Looked up from germline, CDR1 is SEHNR and CDR2 is FQNEAQ (reference sequence). The J segment lost 3 bases and the V segment lost 5 bases, leaving 6 bases of the junction unmatched. This CDR3 is CASSPPDRGDYGYTF. CDR3 coding DNA: TGTGCCAGCAGCCCGCCGGACAGGGGGGACTATGGCTACACCTTC.

J is TRBJ1-5 and V is TRBV28; D uncertain. V lost 8 bases to trimming and J lost 5 bases, with 16 bases between them. Germline CDR1 MDHEN, CDR2 SYDVKM. This CDR3 is built from 14 residues. The DNA for the CDR3 is TGTGCCAGCGCACTCGGCGGTCTGGATCAGCCCCAGCATTTT. Translation: CASALGGLDQPQHF.

This clonotype was counted at least ten times. The chain is built from TRBV5-1 and TRBJ1-2; D is possibly TRBD1 (6 bases). The CDR3 consists of 16 residues. The germline CDR1 and CDR2 sequences are SGHRS and YFSETQ. The ends were cut back, 3 bases at V and 1 base at J, with 16 bases in the middle. The CDR3 is CASSSVTGTINYGYTF. The CDR3 DNA reads as TGCGCCAGCAGCTCGGTGACAGGCACCATTAACTATGGCTACACCTTC.

This clonotype has only a few counts. V is TRBV7-6 and J is TRBJ1-4; TRBD1 aligns across 8 bases. CDR3 length equals 14 residues. The germline CDR1 and CDR2 sequences are SGHVS and FNYEAQ. V dropped 6 bases and J dropped 7; count of bases not matched to a gene: 7. CDR3: CASRSGGNAEKLFF. DNA for the CDR3: TGTGCCAGCAGATCAGGGGGCAATGCTGAAAAACTGTTTTTT.

This clonotype has at least ten counts. The V and J genes are TRBV7-8 and TRBJ1-5; TRBD1 might be the D (5 bases). Trimming removed 5 bases at V and 2 bases at J, with 19 bases between. CDR1 SGHVS and CDR2 FQNEAQ come from the germline V gene. The CDR3 loop spans 17 amino acids. The DNA for the CDR3 is TGTGCCAGCAGCGTGCGGGACGGAAAACCTCGCAATCAGCCCCAGCATTTT. Its translation: CASSVRDGKPRNQPQHF.

This clonotype was seen repeatedly, ten times or more. This rearrangement joins TRBV5-1 to TRBJ2-1; 11 nucleotides match TRBD2. The V and J ends lost 0 bases and 3 bases, in that order; junction bases with no gene match: 8. There are 18 residues in the CDR3. The germline gives CDR1 SGHRS, CDR2 YFSETQ. CDR3 region: CASSLAPSSGGRYNEQFF. The CDR3 nucleotides read TGCGCCAGCAGCTTGGCCCCGTCTAGCGGGGGGCGCTACAATGAGCAGTTCTTC.

This clonotype showed up many times. V usage is TRBV2 and J usage is TRBJ2-7; the match to TRBD1 covers 10 bases. This CDR3 region has 13 residues. The V gene's germline CDR1 is SNHLY and CDR2 FYNNEI. J was trimmed by 7 bases and V by 8 bases; bases with no gene match: 8. The CDR3 region is CASGGQGLGEQYF. The DNA of the CDR3 is TGTGCCAGCGGGGGACAGGGGCTTGGAGAGCAGTACTTC.

In this sample, this clonotype turned up many times. The V call is TRBV9, the J call TRBJ2-6; TRBD1 matches 8 bases. Germline assignment: CDR1 SGDLS and CDR2 YYNGEE. Trimming took 3 bases from V and 0 from J; bases not matched to a gene: 5. This CDR3 comprises 17 residues. The CDR3 spells CASSGGQDSSGANVLTF. The CDR3 DNA reads as TGTGCCAGCAGCGGGGGACAGGATAGCTCTGGGGCCAACGTCCTGACTTTC. The complete variable domain, with remaining parts taken from reference TRBV9 and TRBJ2-6, reads DSGVTQTPKHLITATGQRVTLRCSPRSGDLSVYWYQQSLDQGLQFLIQYYNGEERAKGNILERFSAQQFPDLHSELNLSSLELGDSALYFCASSGGQDSSGANVLTFGAGSRLTVL.

This clonotype showed up just a few times. The chain is built from TRBV5-1 and TRBJ2-3, with 9 nucleotides matching TRBD2. V lost 4 bases, J lost 3 bases, and 12 bases stayed unmatched. This CDR3 comprises 17 residues. Germline V gene lookup returns CDR1 SGHRS and CDR2 YFSETQ. The CDR3 protein is CASSLDGSSGATDTQYF. CDR3 bases: TGCGCCAGCAGCCTGGATGGTTCTAGCGGGGCTACAGATACGCAGTATTTT.

At least ten counts were recorded for this clonotype. The chain has TRBV2 and TRBJ2-5, with 9 bases lining up with TRBD1. The germline CDR1 and CDR2 sequences are SNHLY and FYNNEI. CDR3 size: 16 residues. Trimming at V came to 4 bases and at J to 2 bases, leaving 8 bases not matched to a gene. In DNA form, the CDR3 reads TGTGCCAGCAGTGCGTGGGACAGGGCAATTCAAGAGACCCAGTACTTC. This translates into CASSAWDRAIQETQYF.

This clonotype was counted ten times or more. The chain is built from TRBV2 and TRBJ2-2; no definite D call. The CDR3 extends over 14 amino acids. From germline, CDR1 is SNHLY and CDR2 FYNNEI. V was trimmed by 3 bases and J by 7 bases, leaving 12 bases between them. CDR3 residues: CASSERVLGGELFF. DNA for the CDR3: TGTGCCAGCAGTGAGCGTGTTCTTGGCGGGGAGCTGTTTTTT.